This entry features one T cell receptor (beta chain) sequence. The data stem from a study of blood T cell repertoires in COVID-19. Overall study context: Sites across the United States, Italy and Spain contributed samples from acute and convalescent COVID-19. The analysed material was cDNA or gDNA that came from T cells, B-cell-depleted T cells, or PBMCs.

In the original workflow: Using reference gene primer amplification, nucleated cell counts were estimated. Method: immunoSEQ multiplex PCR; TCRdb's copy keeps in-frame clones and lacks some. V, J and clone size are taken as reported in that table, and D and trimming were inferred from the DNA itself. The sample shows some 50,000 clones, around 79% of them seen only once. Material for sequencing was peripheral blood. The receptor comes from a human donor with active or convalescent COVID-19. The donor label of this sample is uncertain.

The CDR3 coding sequence is TGTGCCAGCAGCTTGCCCGGGGGGGGCGGCACCGGGGAGCTGTTTTTT. This gives the protein CASSLPGGGGTGELFF. This sequence joins TRBV5-6 and TRBJ2-2, with 8 bases identical to TRBD2. Germline lookup yields CDR1 SGHDT and CDR2 YYEEEE. The J segment lost 4 bases and the V segment lost 1 base, leaving 6 bases of the junction unmatched. The CDR3 runs to 16 residues. Full variable domain (outside the CDR3, taken from reference TRBV5-6 and TRBJ2-2): DAGVTQSPTHLIKTRGQQVTLRCSPKSGHDTVSWYQQALGQGPQFIFQYYEEEERQRGNFPDRFSGHQFPNYSSELNVNALLLGDSALYLCASSLPGGGGTGELFFGEGSRLTVL.